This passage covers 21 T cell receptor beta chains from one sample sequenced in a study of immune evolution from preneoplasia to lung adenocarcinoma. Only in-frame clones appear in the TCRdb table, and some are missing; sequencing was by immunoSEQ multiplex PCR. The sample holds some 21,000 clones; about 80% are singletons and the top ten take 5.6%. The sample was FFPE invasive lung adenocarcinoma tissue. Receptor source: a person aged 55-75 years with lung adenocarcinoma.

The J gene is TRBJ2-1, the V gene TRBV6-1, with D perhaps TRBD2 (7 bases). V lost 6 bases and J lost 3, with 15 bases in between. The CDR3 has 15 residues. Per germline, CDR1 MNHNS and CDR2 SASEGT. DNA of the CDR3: TGTGCCAGCAGGCGAGGGGGGGCGGACTACAATGAGCAGTTCTTC. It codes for CASRRGGADYNEQFF.

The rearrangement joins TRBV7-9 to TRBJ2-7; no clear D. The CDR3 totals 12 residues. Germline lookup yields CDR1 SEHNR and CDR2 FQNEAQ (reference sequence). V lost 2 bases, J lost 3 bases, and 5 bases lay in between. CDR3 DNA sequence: TGTGCCAGCAGCTTATTCAGCTACGAGCAGTACTTC. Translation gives CASSLFSYEQYF. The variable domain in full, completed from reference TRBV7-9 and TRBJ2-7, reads DTGVSQNPRHKITKRGQNVTFRCDPISEHNRLYWYRQTLGQGPEFLTYFQNEAQLEKSRLLSDRFSAERPKGSFSTLEIQRTEQGDSAMYLCASSLFSYEQYFGPGTRLTVT.

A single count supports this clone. CDR3 sequence (DNA): TGTGCCAGTAGTACCCCGGGAGAGTTTAATCAGCCCCAGCATTTT. This sequence encodes CASSTPGEFNQPQHF. The J gene is TRBJ1-5, the V gene TRBV19, with D hard to call. CDR3 length equals 15 residues. Per the germline V gene, CDR1 is LNHDA and CDR2 is SQIVND (reference sequence). Deletions cut 4 bases from V and 4 bases from J, with 14 bases between.

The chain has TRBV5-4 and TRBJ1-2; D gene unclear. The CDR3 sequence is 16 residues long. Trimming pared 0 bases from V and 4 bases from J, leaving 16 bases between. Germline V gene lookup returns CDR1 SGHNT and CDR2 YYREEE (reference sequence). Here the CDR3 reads CASSLGSLKSFYGYTF. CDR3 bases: TGTGCCAGCAGCTTGGGCTCTCTAAAGAGTTTCTATGGCTACACCTTC.

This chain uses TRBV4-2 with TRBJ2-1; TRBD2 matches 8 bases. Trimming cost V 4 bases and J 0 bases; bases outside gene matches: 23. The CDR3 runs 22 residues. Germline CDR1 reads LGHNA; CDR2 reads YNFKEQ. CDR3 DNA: TGTGCCAGCAGCCGGGGTAGGGACGTAACGGGAGGGCCCCGGAGCTCCTACAATGAGCAGTTCTTC. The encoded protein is CASSRGRDVTGGPRSSYNEQFF.

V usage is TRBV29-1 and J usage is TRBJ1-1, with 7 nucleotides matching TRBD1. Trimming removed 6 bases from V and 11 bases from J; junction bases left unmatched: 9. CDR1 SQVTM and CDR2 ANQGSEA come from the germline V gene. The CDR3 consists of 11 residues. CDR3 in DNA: TGCAGCGTCTCCGCTTGGGGACAGGCTTTCTTT. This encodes CSVSAWGQAFF. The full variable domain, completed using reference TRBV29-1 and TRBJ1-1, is SAVISQKPSRDICQRGTSLTIQCQVDSQVTMMFWYRQQPGQSLTLIATANQGSEATYESGFVIDKFPISRPNLTFSTLTVSNMSPEDSSIYLCSVSAWGQAFFGQGTRLTVV.

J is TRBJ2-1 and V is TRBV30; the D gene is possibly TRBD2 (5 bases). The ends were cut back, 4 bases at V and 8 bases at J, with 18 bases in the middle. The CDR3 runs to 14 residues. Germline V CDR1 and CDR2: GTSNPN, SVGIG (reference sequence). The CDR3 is CAWTRGGNKDEQFF. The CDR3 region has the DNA TGTGCCTGGACCCGAGGAGGAAATAAGGATGAGCAGTTCTTC.

The CDR3: CASSIQAGLNQPQHF. The CDR3 region has the DNA TGTGCCAGTAGTATTCAGGCAGGCCTCAATCAGCCCCAGCATTTT. This chain joins TRBV19 and TRBJ1-5; D is undetermined. The CDR3 is 15 residues long. From germline, CDR1 is LNHDA and CDR2 SQIVND (reference sequence). The V gene lost 3 bases and the J gene lost 3 bases, with 12 bases spanning the gap.

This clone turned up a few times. CDR3 DNA: TGTGCCAGTAGTATGCGACAGCCCGATCAGCCCCAGCATTTT. Translated: CASSMRQPDQPQHF. The chain is built from TRBV19 and TRBJ1-5; D possibly corresponds to TRBD1 (5 bases). The germline V gene encodes CDR1 LNHDA and CDR2 SQIVND (reference sequence). With 3 bases removed from V and 5 bases from J, the gap between germline ends came to 11 bases. The CDR3 sequence is 14 residues long.

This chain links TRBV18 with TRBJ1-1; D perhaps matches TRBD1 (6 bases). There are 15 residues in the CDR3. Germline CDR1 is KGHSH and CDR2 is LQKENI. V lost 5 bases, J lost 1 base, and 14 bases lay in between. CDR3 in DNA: TGTGCCAGCTCATTCACAGGGATCGAGAACACTGAAGCTTTCTTT. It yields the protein CASSFTGIENTEAFF. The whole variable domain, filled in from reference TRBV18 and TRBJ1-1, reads NAGVMQNPRHLVRRRGQEARLRCSPMKGHSHVYWYRQLPEEGLKFMVYLQKENIIDESGMPKERFSAEFPKEGPSILRIQQVVRGDSAAYFCASSFTGIENTEAFFGQGTRLTVV.

The CDR3 DNA sequence: TGTGCCAGCACCTATCTCCGGGAGCAGTACTTC. Its protein is CASTYLREQYF. The J gene is TRBJ2-7, the V gene TRBV28; D call uncertain. Deletions cut 7 bases from V and 7 bases from J, with 11 bases between. Germline CDR1 is MDHEN and CDR2 is SYDVKM. The length of the CDR3 is 11 residues.

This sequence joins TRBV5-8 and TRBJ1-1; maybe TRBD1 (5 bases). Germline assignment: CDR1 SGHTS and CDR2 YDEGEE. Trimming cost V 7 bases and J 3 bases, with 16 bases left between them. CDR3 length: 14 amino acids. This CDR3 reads CASRKRVGDTEAFF. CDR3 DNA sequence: TGTGCCAGCCGGAAGCGGGTGGGGGACACTGAAGCTTTCTTT.

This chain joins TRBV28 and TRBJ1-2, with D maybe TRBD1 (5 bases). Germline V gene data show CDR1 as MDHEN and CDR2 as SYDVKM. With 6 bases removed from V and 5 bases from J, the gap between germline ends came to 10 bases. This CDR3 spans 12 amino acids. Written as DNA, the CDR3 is TGTGCCAGCAGCAACCGACAGTATGGCTACACCTTC. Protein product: CASSNRQYGYTF.

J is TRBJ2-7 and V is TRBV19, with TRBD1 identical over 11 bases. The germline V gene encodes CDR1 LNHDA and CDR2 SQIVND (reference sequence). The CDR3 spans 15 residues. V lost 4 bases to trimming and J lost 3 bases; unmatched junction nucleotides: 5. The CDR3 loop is CASSTSGTGGYEQYF. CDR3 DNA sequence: TGTGCCAGTAGTACCTCCGGGACAGGGGGCTACGAGCAGTACTTC.

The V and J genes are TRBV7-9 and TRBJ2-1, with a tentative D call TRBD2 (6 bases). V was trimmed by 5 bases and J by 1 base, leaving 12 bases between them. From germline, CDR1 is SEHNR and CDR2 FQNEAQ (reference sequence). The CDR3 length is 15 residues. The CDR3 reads CASSPRGISYNEQFF. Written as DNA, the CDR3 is TGTGCCAGCAGCCCGCGGGGAATTTCCTACAATGAGCAGTTCTTC.

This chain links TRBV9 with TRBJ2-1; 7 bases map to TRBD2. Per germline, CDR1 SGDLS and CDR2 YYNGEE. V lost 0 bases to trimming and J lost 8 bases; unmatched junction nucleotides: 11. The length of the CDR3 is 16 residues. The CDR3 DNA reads TGTGCCAGCAGCGTAGGGAAGTGGCGGGAGTGGGATGAGCAGTTCTTC. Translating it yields CASSVGKWREWDEQFF.

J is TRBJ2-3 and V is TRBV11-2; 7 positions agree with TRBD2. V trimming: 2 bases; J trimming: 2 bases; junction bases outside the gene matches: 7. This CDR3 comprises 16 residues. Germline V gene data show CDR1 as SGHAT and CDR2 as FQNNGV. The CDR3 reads CASSLNLAGVTDTQYF. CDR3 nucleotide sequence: TGTGCCAGCAGCTTAAATTTGGCGGGAGTCACAGATACGCAGTATTTT. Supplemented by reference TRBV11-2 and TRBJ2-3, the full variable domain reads EAGVAQSPRYKIIEKRQSVAFWCNPISGHATLYWYQQILGQGPKLLIQFQNNGVVDDSQLPKDRFSAERLKGVDSTLKIQPAKLEDSAVYLCASSLNLAGVTDTQYFGPGTRLTVL.

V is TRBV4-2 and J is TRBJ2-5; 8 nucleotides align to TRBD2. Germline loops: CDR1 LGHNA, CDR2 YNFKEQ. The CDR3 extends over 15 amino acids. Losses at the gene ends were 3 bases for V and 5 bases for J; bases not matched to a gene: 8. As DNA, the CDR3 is TGTGCCAGCAGCCAGGATTCGGGAGGGCGGGAGACCCAGTACTTC. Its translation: CASSQDSGGRETQYF.

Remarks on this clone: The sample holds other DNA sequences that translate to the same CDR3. The CDR3 here is CASSLYTGELFF. DNA for the CDR3: TGTGCCAGCTCACTTTACACCGGGGAGCTGTTTTTT. This sequence joins TRBV18 and TRBJ2-2; no clear D gene. The CDR3 is 12 residues long. CDR1 and CDR2 from the germline V gene are KGHSH and LQKENI. V gave up 4 bases and J gave up 3 bases, with 3 bases separating them. Filled out from reference TRBV18 and TRBJ2-2, the complete variable domain reads NAGVMQNPRHLVRRRGQEARLRCSPMKGHSHVYWYRQLPEEGLKFMVYLQKENIIDESGMPKERFSAEFPKEGPSILRIQQVVRGDSAAYFCASSLYTGELFFGEGSRLTVL.

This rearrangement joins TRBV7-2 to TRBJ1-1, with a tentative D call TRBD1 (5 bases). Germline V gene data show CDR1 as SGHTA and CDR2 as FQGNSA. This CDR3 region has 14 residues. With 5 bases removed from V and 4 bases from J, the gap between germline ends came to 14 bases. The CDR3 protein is CASSPQAASTEAFF. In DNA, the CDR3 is TGTGCCAGCAGCCCACAGGCTGCGAGCACTGAAGCTTTCTTT.

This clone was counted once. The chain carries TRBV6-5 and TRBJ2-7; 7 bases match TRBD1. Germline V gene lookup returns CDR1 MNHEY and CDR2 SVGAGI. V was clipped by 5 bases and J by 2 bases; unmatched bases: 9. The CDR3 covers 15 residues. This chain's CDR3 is CASSQPGTETYEQYF. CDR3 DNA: TGTGCCAGCAGTCAACCCGGGACAGAAACCTACGAGCAGTACTTC.